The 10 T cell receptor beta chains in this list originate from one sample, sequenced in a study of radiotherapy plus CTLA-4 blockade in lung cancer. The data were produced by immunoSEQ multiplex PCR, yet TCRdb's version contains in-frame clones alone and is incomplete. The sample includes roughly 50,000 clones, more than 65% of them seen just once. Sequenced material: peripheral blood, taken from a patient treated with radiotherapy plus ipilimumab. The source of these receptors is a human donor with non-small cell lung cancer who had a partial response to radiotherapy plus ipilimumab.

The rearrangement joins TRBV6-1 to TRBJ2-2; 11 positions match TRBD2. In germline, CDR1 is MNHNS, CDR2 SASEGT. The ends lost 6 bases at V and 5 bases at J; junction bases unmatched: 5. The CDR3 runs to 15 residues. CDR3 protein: CASSPSGGSTGELFF. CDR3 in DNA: TGTGCCAGCAGCCCTAGCGGGGGGTCTACCGGGGAGCTGTTTTTT.

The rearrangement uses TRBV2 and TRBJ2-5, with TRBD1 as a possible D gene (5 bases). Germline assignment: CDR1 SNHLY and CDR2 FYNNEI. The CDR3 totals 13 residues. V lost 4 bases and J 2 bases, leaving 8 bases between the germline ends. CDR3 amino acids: CASSVGQQETQYF. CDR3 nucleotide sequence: TGTGCCAGCAGTGTGGGGCAGCAAGAGACCCAGTACTTC.

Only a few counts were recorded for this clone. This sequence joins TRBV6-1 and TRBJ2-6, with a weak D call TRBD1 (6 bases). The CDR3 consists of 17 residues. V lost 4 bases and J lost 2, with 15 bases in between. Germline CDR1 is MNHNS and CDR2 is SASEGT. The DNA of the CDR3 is TGTGCCAGCAGTGTAGACAGGCTCCTCGCTGGGGCCAACGTCCTGACTTTC. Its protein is CASSVDRLLAGANVLTF.

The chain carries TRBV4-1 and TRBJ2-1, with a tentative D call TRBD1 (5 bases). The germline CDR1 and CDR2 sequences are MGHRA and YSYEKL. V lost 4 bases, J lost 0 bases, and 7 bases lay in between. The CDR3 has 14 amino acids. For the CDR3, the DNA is TGCGCCAGCAGCCGACAGAGCTCCTACAATGAGCAGTTCTTC. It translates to CASSRQSSYNEQFF.

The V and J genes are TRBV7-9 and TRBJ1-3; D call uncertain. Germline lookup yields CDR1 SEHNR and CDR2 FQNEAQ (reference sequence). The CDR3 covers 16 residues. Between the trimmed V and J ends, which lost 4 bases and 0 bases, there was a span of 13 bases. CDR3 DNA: TGTGCCAGCAGCTCGTCCCACGGGATCTCTGGAAACACCATATATTTT. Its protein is CASSSSHGISGNTIYF.

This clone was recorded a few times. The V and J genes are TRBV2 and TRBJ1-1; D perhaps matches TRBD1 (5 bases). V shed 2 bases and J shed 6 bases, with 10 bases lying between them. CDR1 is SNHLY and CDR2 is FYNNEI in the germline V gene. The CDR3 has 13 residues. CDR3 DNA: TGTGCCAGCAGTGAACAGGGTAGGGCTGAAGCTTTCTTT. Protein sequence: CASSEQGRAEAFF.

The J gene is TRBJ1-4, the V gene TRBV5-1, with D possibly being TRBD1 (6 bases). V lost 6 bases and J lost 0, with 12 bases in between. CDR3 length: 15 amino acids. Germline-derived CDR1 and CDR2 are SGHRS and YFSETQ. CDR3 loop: CASKVTGTTNEKLFF. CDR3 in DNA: TGCGCCAGCAAAGTTACAGGGACAACTAATGAAAAACTGTTTTTT.

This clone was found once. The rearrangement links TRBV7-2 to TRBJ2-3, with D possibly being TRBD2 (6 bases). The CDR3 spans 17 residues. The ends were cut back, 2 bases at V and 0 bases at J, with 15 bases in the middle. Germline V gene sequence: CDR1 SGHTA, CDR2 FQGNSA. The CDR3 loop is CASSLKSVGGSTDTQYF. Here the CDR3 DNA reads TGTGCCAGCAGCTTAAAATCGGTGGGGGGTAGCACAGATACGCAGTATTTT.

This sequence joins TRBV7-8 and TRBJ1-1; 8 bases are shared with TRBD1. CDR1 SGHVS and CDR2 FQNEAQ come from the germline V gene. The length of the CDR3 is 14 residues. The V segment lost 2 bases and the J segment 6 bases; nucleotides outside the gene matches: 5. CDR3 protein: CASSLKDRASEAFF. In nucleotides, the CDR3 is TGTGCCAGCAGCTTAAAGGACAGGGCCTCTGAAGCTTTCTTT. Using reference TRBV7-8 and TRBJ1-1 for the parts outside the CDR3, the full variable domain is GAGVSQSPRYKVAKRGQDVALRCDPISGHVSLFWYQQALGQGPEFLTYFQNEAQLDKSGLPSDRFFAERPEGSVSTLKIQRTQQEDSAVYLCASSLKDRASEAFFGQGTRLTVV.

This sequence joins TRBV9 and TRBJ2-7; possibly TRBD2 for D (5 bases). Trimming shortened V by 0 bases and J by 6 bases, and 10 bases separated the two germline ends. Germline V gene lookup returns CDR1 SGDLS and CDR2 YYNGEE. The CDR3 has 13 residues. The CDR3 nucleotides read TGTGCCAGCAGCGTAGCAGTCCGGGGCGAGCAGTACTTC. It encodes CASSVAVRGEQYF.